This passage covers 21 T cell receptor beta chains from one sample sequenced in a study of control samples from healthy donors and cancer patients. Clones were read by immunoSEQ multiplex PCR, and TCRdb kept only the in-frame ones, dropping some. The profile covers about 270,000 clones, with approximately 80% appearing a single time and less than 15% taken by the ten largest. Sequencing input: PBMCs. These receptors were obtained from a woman in her sixties with lung cancer.

The chain is built from TRBV11-2 and TRBJ1-4; tentatively, D is TRBD1 (5 bases). Deletions cut 1 base from V and 8 bases from J, with 5 bases between. The CDR3 spans 12 residues. The germline CDR1 and CDR2 sequences are SGHAT and FQNNGV. CDR3 nucleotide sequence: TGTGCCAGCAGCTTAGGGGGCGAAAAACTGTTTTTT. It codes for CASSLGGEKLFF.

The rearrangement uses TRBV12-3 or TRBV12-4 and TRBJ2-7; D is ambiguous. The CDR3 is 13 residues long. Trimming cost V 3 bases and J 5 bases, with 11 bases left between them. CDR3 in DNA: TGTGCCAGCAGTTTCTCGACTGGGAACGAGCAGTACTTC. Translation gives CASSFSTGNEQYF.

The chain has TRBV3-1 (or the pseudogene TRBV3-2) and TRBJ1-1; D not resolved. The CDR3 consists of 14 residues. With 1 base removed from V and 2 bases from J, the gap between germline ends came to 8 bases. Germline V lookup: CDR1 LGHDT, CDR2 YNNKEL (reference sequence). In nucleotides, the CDR3 is TGTGCCAGCAGCCAAGGCCATATAAACACTGAAGCTTTCTTT. Amino acids: CASSQGHINTEAFF.

V gene TRBV7-8 combines with J gene TRBJ1-5; D gene uncertain. V was clipped by 1 base and J by 0 bases, with 22 bases between them. The V gene's germline CDR1 is SGHVS and CDR2 FQNEAQ. This CDR3 has 20 amino acids. The CDR3 nucleotides read TGTGCCAGCAGCTTAGACCTAGGACTCACCCTTGCCCATAGCAATCAGCCCCAGCATTTT. This encodes CASSLDLGLTLAHSNQPQHF.

The genes are TRBV2 and TRBJ1-4; D unresolved. This CDR3 spans 14 amino acids. Germline CDR1 reads SNHLY; CDR2 reads FYNNEI. Trimming stripped 3 bases from V and 8 bases from J, with 13 bases between. CDR3 sequence (DNA): TGTGCCAGCAGTGAGCCCTTACAGCGGGAAAAACTGTTTTTT. Encoded protein: CASSEPLQREKLFF.

CDR3: CATSATVGRPQHF. The CDR3 region has the DNA TGTGCCACCAGTGCGACAGTGGGAAGGCCCCAGCATTTT. The rearrangement links TRBV24-1 to TRBJ1-5; possible D gene TRBD1, 5 bases. Looked up from germline, CDR1 is KGHDR and CDR2 is SFDVKD. V shed 5 bases and J shed 9 bases, with 13 bases lying between them. The CDR3 has 13 residues.

A word on this clone: The junction differs from germline at one of its ends, possibly a read error. V usage is TRBV27 and J usage is TRBJ2-2, with D perhaps assigned TRBD1 or TRBD2 (5 bases each). CDR1 MNHEY and CDR2 SMNVEV come from the germline V gene (reference sequence). The CDR3 sequence is 11 residues long. The CDR3 nucleotides read TGTGCCAGCAGTGGGGCCCGGGGAGCTGTTTTT. Translation: CASSGARGAVF.

The chain couples TRBV7-9 to TRBJ1-2, with D hard to call. The germline CDR1 and CDR2 sequences are SEHNR and FQNEAQ (reference sequence). V lost 5 bases, J lost 3 bases, and 10 bases lay in between. This CDR3 has 13 amino acids. The CDR3 reads CASSRSGDYGYTF. For the CDR3, the DNA is TGTGCCAGCAGCCGGTCGGGTGACTATGGCTACACCTTC.

The chain recombines TRBV5-1 with TRBJ2-7; the match to TRBD2 covers 9 bases. The V gene's germline CDR1 is SGHRS and CDR2 YFSETQ. The CDR3 contains 14 residues. The V and J ends lost 5 bases and 3 bases, in that order; junction bases with no gene match: 6. The CDR3 bases are TGCGCCAGCAGTAGCGGGAGTTCCTTCTACGAGCAGTACTTC. This encodes CASSSGSSFYEQYF.

V is TRBV19 and J is TRBJ2-3, with TRBD1 matching 8 bases. The V and J ends lost 4 bases and 2 bases, in that order; junction bases with no gene match: 5. The CDR3 length is 15 residues. From germline, CDR1 is LNHDA and CDR2 SQIVND (reference sequence). CDR3 in amino acids: CASSTRQGFTDTQYF. The CDR3 DNA sequence: TGTGCCAGTAGTACCAGACAGGGGTTCACAGATACGCAGTATTTT.

CDR3 coding DNA: TGCGCCAGCAGCTCTAGCGGGGGGGCCTACGAGCAGTACTTC. This gives the protein CASSSSGGAYEQYF. The chain has TRBV5-1 and TRBJ2-7; TRBD2 aligns across 12 bases. CDR3 size: 14 residues. The germline V gene has CDR1 SGHRS and CDR2 YFSETQ. J gave up 2 bases and V 3 bases, and 0 bases lay outside the gene matches.

The J gene is TRBJ1-1, the V gene TRBV6-2 or TRBV6-3, with a tentative D call TRBD1 (6 bases). Germline loops: CDR1 MNHEY, CDR2 SVGEGT. Trimming took 0 bases from V and 6 from J, leaving 14 bases between them. The CDR3 totals 15 residues. As DNA, the CDR3 is TGTGCCAGCAGTTACTCGGGCAGGGGTTTGTCTGAAGCTTTCTTT. As protein: CASSYSGRGLSEAFF.

This clone has just one count. The chain is built from TRBV7-2 and TRBJ1-1; D possibly corresponds to TRBD1 (6 bases). With 0 bases removed from V and 5 bases from J, the gap between germline ends came to 16 bases. The length of the CDR3 is 16 residues. CDR1 is SGHTA, CDR2 FQGNSA, per germline. The CDR3 sequence: CASSLASAGVGTEAFF. In nucleotides, the CDR3 is TGTGCCAGCAGCTTAGCCTCCGCAGGGGTAGGAACTGAAGCTTTCTTT.

J is TRBJ1-2 and V is TRBV27; D gene unclear. Germline values: CDR1 MNHEY, CDR2 SMNVEV (reference sequence). V lost 6 bases and J 4 bases, leaving 15 bases between the germline ends. This CDR3 region has 14 residues. The CDR3 sequence: CASRKEATLYGYTF. In DNA, the CDR3 is TGTGCCAGCAGAAAGGAGGCTACCCTCTATGGCTACACCTTC.

The chain is built from TRBV5-8 and TRBJ2-3; no clear D. The germline V and J ends were trimmed by 0 bases and 5 bases, with 13 bases remaining between them. CDR1 and CDR2 (germline): SGHTS, YDEGEE. The CDR3 consists of 15 residues. The CDR3 sequence is CASSLAEPMGDTQYF. The CDR3 nucleotides are TGTGCCAGCAGCTTGGCCGAGCCGATGGGAGATACGCAGTATTTT.

This chain uses TRBV6-4 with TRBJ1-5, with D hard to call. V was trimmed by 5 bases and J by 6 bases, leaving 17 bases between them. The germline V gene has CDR1 MRHNA and CDR2 SNTAGT. The CDR3 is 15 amino acids. The CDR3 region is CASSPTGHGSQPQHF. Here the CDR3 DNA reads TGTGCCAGCAGTCCCACCGGCCACGGGAGTCAGCCCCAGCATTTT.

The gene calls are TRBV5-1 and TRBJ2-3, with D possibly matching TRBD2 (6 bases). This CDR3 spans 15 amino acids. Germline V lookup: CDR1 SGHRS, CDR2 YFSETQ. The V end lost 5 bases, the J end lost 6 bases, and 19 bases lay between the germline ends. This CDR3 is CASSPGTVPPDTQYF. CDR3 DNA sequence: TGCGCCAGCAGTCCGGGGACTGTCCCCCCGGATACGCAGTATTTT.

This clone was picked up one time. The chain employs TRBV2 and TRBJ2-3; 8 bases fit TRBD2. This CDR3 has 15 residues. Germline values: CDR1 SNHLY, CDR2 FYNNEI. Trimming took 7 bases from V and 2 from J; bases not matched to a gene: 8. The chain's CDR3 is CASTERGRPTDTQYF. Here the CDR3 DNA reads TGTGCCAGCACGGAGCGCGGGAGGCCCACAGATACGCAGTATTTT.

The chain carries TRBV5-1 and TRBJ2-1; 7 bases map to TRBD2. Germline trimming cut 6 bases from V and 7 bases from J; bases unmatched to any gene: 7. The CDR3 has 13 residues. The germline CDR1 and CDR2 sequences are SGHRS and YFSETQ. CDR3 amino acids: CASTTRSGNEQFF. The CDR3 nucleotides read TGCGCCAGCACCACACGTAGCGGGAATGAGCAGTTCTTC.

The V call is TRBV7-3, the J call TRBJ1-1; D gene unclear. Germline V gene sequence: CDR1 SGHTA, CDR2 FQGTGA. The CDR3 runs 14 residues. Trimming cost V 2 bases and J 1 base, with 8 bases left between them. CDR3 nucleotide sequence: TGTGCCAGCAGCTTATATGCAGGGAACACTGAAGCTTTCTTT. Protein: CASSLYAGNTEAFF.

This chain connects TRBV4-2 to TRBJ2-5; 10 bases match TRBD2. CDR1 LGHNA and CDR2 YNFKEQ come from the germline V gene. Trimming took 2 bases from V and 12 from J; bases not matched to a gene: 15. The CDR3 consists of 16 residues. This CDR3 is CASSQKLRASGGPEYF. The CDR3 DNA reads TGTGCCAGCAGCCAAAAACTTCGGGCTAGCGGGGGCCCCGAGTACTTC.